Described below is a single TCR beta chain sequence and its context. Antigen specificity is unknown. This sample stems from a study of Ad26.COV2.S vaccination and SARS-CoV-2 variants. The wider study: Intramuscular Ad26.COV2.S doses were given once or twice, 56 days apart. Overall study results and limits: Marked by substantial breadth, spike-specific CD8+ and CD4+ T cell responses were reportedly seen after vaccination. Similar non-spike TCR breadth was seen in vaccine and placebo recipients.

V was pared by 3 bases and J by 0 bases, with 13 bases between. CDR1 is SEHNR and CDR2 is FQNEAQ in the germline V gene (reference sequence). CDR3 length: 16 amino acids. Sequenced by immunoSEQ multiplex PCR; TCRdb stores in-frame clones only, minus some. Of roughly 390,000 clones listed, approximately 90% were seen once; the top ten hold approximately 3.7%. The treatment is: 19 received Ad26.COV2.S at low or high dose, single or two shots; roughly five received placebo; per-sample allocation not given. Sampling was performed 63 days after the first vaccine or placebo injection. Boston supplied an adult donor aged 18-55 years.

Sequencing used peripheral blood, obtained in a trial of Ad26.COV2.S vaccine versus placebo. This clonotype was obtained from a person aged 18 to 65 who received the Ad26.COV2.S COVID-19 vaccine or a placebo. This rearrangement joins TRBV7-9 to TRBJ2-3; D call uncertain. CDR3 coding DNA: TGTGCCAGCAGCTTGGTGGCGGTAACTAGCACAGATACGCAGTATTTT. Protein product: CASSLVAVTSTDTQYF.